This T cell receptor (beta chain) was recovered during a study of CD8 T cells in Susac syndrome (dated 2019 in TCRdb). About the full investigation: The study used repertoire sequencing to test whether antigen drove CD8+ T cell activation and differentiation in Susac syndrome.

RNA was extracted using the RNeasy kit, and roughly 0.45 to 1 ug of the RNA was reverse transcribed with random hexamers. TCR beta CDR3 regions were amplified with the immunoSEQ multiplex PCR assay covering 54 Vbeta and 13 Jbeta segments. PCR amplification bias was corrected using a synthetic template baseline for primer optimization and computational correction. The authors processed their data as follows. Reads were annotated to V, D and J genes according to IMGT and were analyzed with immunoSEQ Analyzer, with only productive sequences retained. Clonality was computed as one minus Shannon entropy normalized by log2 of the number of productive unique sequences. For each patient and control, public and private clones were evaluated among the 100 most prevalent clones. A clone was defined as Susac-specific if it was absent from the healthy and MS cohorts, from 1052 published viral clones and from other ImmuneACCESS disease sequences. The raw public data were reprocessed by TCRdb itself: fastp quality trimming at Q25, MiXCR clonotype calling, in-frame beta chains only. Rows with a matching CDR3 protein are joined into one entry that keeps the most common DNA and genes. V and J calls and clone size were set by TCRdb, not the authors. A total of about 110,000 distinct CDR3 sequences appear in this sample, about 96% of them only once. 0.075% to 0.1% of the sample comes from the top ten.

Peripheral blood CD8+ and CD4+ T cells from healthy donors, Susac syndrome patients and multiple sclerosis patients were profiled using high-throughput TCR beta sequencing. The healthy donors served as controls matched for age and sex. CD8+ TEMRA cells were enriched by FACS, while bulk CD8+ and CD4+ T cells were purified by magnetic negative isolation. Blood was collected in EDTA tubes and processed within 24 hours, with PBMCs isolated through density gradient centrifugation. PBMCs intended for TCR sequencing were frozen in liquid nitrogen and were later thawed in a 37 degrees C water bath. The sorted or isolated CD4+, CD8+ and CD8+ TEMRA cells had a purity of 90% or higher. On the study overall, not on this receptor specifically: The TCR sequencing and HLA analysis was acknowledged to have included a relatively small number of individuals.

A note on this clonotype: This receptor's antigen is unknown. There are no base qualities to consult, and no much larger clone falls within one base.

CDR1 and CDR2 are drawn from the germline V gene: MGHRA, YSYEKL. The junction carries 12 bases between V and J, which are trimmed by 3 bases and 7 bases respectively. The CDR3 sequence holds 13 residues, the cysteine and phenylalanine included. Only the CDR3 DNA is retained, 39 bases long and in frame from the first base. Recombination joined TRBV4-1 with TRBJ1-1; the D gene cannot be named for sure. This sequence originates from a human donor in good health. The sequenced sample consisted of CD4+ T cells from PBMCs. The CDR3 region: CASSQVGLGEAFF. The bases read TGCGCCAGCAGCCAGGTAGGGCTGGGTGAAGCTTTCTTT.